The rows below give T cell receptor beta chains drawn from one sample of a study of molecular identifiers for immune sequencing clone quantification. MiXCR, applied by TCRdb to the PCR reads, yields one record per CDR3 protein. The table records hundreds of thousands of distinct CDR3 sequences, roughly 23% of them present only once. The sequenced material came from naive CD8+ T cells from blood, with Jurkat cell RNA spiked in. The receptors shown here come from a human donor in good health. Some libraries in this study had Jurkat cell RNA spiked in. Both conserved end residues are trimmed from each CDR3.

j_call v_call cdr3_aa
TRBJ1-2 TRBV15 ATSSFTGADYGYT
TRBJ2-2 TRBV5-1 ASSEKGPTGRTGELF
TRBJ2-3 TRBV28 ASSLYGRAPDTQY
TRBJ2-1 TRBV7-9 ASSLTSGSYNEPF
TRBJ2-7 TRBV28 ASRPIAGGAYEQY
TRBJ1-4 TRBV7-8 ASSLRTGDNEKLF
TRBJ1-3 TRBV13 ASSPRTGGSGNTIY
TRBJ1-5 TRBV4-3 ASSQVWQSVNQPQH
TRBJ2-7 TRBV6-2/TRBV6-3 ASSYSPDRGTYEQY
TRBJ2-3 TRBV15 ATSRRQAKGDTQY
TRBJ2-1 TRBV10-2 ASRAGTGPYNEQF
TRBJ2-1 TRBV29-1 SVEGGVDRGSFDEQF
TRBJ2-1 TRBV29-1 SIRTSAYNEQF
TRBJ1-5 TRBV4-1 ASSQEGTGGLNQPQH
TRBJ2-7 TRBV7-9 ASSSSREGPYEQY
TRBJ2-7 TRBV30 AWRGLRPDEQY
TRBJ2-1 TRBV4-1 ASSLDRGGYNEQF
TRBJ1-1 TRBV3-1 ASSQDWGLNTEAF
TRBJ2-1 TRBV19 ASSITGTLCNEQF
TRBJ2-7 TRBV6-6 ASSPHPTTDSYEQY
TRBJ2-3 TRBV20-1 SARVPSGPVDTQY
TRBJ2-7 TRBV20-1 SAPENYEQY
TRBJ2-2 TRBV6-2/TRBV6-3 ACSGEPQGADTGELF
TRBJ2-2 TRBV9 ASSEASNTGELF
TRBJ1-2 TRBV29-1 SAVGLYGYT
TRBJ2-2 TRBV7-9 ASSPLAGIVGELF
TRBJ1-1 TRBV30 AWSAYTEAF
TRBJ1-3 TRBV7-9 ASSLAITDVSGNTIY
TRBJ1-1 TRBV24-1 ATRTAANTEAS
TRBJ2-4 TRBV30 AWDTENIQY
TRBJ2-1 TRBV11-2 ASSFEREITEQF
TRBJ2-2 TRBV18 ASSTIGQENTGELF
TRBJ2-3 TRBV7-3 ASSVDPVPTDTQY
TRBJ2-3 TRBV18 ASSPPRDRATSTDTQY
TRBJ2-3 TRBV6-1 ASRMSPSVTDTQY
TRBJ1-5 TRBV19 ASSPPYTGLNQPQH
TRBJ2-3 TRBV12-3/TRBV12-4 ASKKSSDRDTDTQY